Listed below are T cell receptor beta chains from one sample, sequenced in a study of cytomegalovirus exposure and HLA in healthy donors. Profiled with immunoSEQ multiplex PCR; TCRdb holds only in-frame clones, not every one. The sample shows under 100,000 clones, roughly four fifths of them seen only once. Sequencing input: PBMCs. The receptors come from a human donor in good health. CDR3s include the opening cysteine and the closing phenylalanine or tryptophan.

V gene	J gene	CDR3 protein
TRBV5-1	TRBJ2-5	CASSGRVGETQYF
TRBV9	TRBJ2-3	CASSVVGTSPPTDTQYF
TRBV19	TRBJ1-2	CASSDRRLRLRGYTF
TRBV7-9	TRBJ1-4	CASSLQGKSSFEKLFF
TRBV19	TRBJ1-5	CASSITGTAFSNQPQHF
TRBV6-1	TRBJ1-1	CASSVSVNTEAFF
TRBV5-6	TRBJ2-3	CASSPNRVRTDTQYF
TRBV19	TRBJ2-5	CASSIAGQGGGQYF
TRBV11-2	TRBJ2-7	CASSLELAAYEQYF
TRBV9	TRBJ2-1	CASSATPMDEQFF
TRBV6-1	TRBJ2-3	CASSELAGGQVDTQYF
TRBV29-1	TRBJ1-6	CSVQGTGDSPLHF
TRBV7-2	TRBJ1-1	CASSTRQGAKVEAFF
TRBV5-6	TRBJ2-1	CASSLARTGDEQFF
TRBV4-2	TRBJ2-7	CASSQGGSRSYEQYF
TRBV19	TRBJ2-1	CASRLRTSGREYNEQFF
TRBV18	TRBJ1-5	CASSPPGTEDQPQHF
TRBV2	TRBJ2-3	CASNGGIPTDTQYF
TRBV25-1	TRBJ2-1	CASSGGDPINNEQFF
TRBV4-2	TRBJ2-5	CASSQASLAETQYF
TRBV12-5	TRBJ1-1	CASGWKGLENTEAFF
TRBV2	TRBJ2-7	CASSRTSGSSYEQYF
TRBV19	TRBJ1-4	CASSIARGPNEKLFF
TRBV4-2	TRBJ2-3	CASSQERRGGTDTQYF
TRBV5-8	TRBJ1-2	CASSQTGMGANYGYTF
TRBV6-1	TRBJ1-1	CASRKSGDAWAFF
TRBV25-1	TRBJ2-1	CASRTGTGYNEQFF
TRBV5-1	TRBJ2-2	CASSLVTSRNTGELFF
TRBV5-1	TRBJ1-3	CASSLKGQAYSGNTIYF
TRBV15	TRBJ1-2	CATSREVGAPGYTF
TRBV9	TRBJ2-5	CASSVGSGGPIQETQYF
TRBV6-5	TRBJ2-7	CASSYDRGLYEQYF
TRBV7-6	TRBJ1-1	CASTASMGRNTEAFF
TRBV12-5	TRBJ1-2	CASGLPDRVSSGYTF
TRBV5-4	TRBJ1-1	CASSSQTGGGTEAFF
TRBV9	TRBJ2-7	CASSVGTSGFSYEQYF
TRBV5-1	TRBJ1-4	CASSPPTGVNEKLFF
TRBV5-1	TRBJ1-6	CASSNQIYNSPLHF
TRBV5-1	TRBJ1-1	CASSLSNRGPNTEAFF
TRBV7-2	TRBJ1-2	CASSSTANYGYTF
TRBV12-5	TRBJ2-1	CAHSWGGGANEQFF
TRBV14	TRBJ2-1	CASSPSLRREQFF
TRBV6-4	TRBJ2-2	CASSDSGDFGGGELFF
TRBV19	TRBJ1-6	CASSIVPVRSPLHF
TRBV5-1	TRBJ1-3	CASSPWTGSSGNTIYF
TRBV5-6	TRBJ2-1	CASSLRGLFNEQFF
TRBV6-6	TRBJ1-2	CASSYGLNYGYTF
TRBV4-1	TRBJ1-2	CASSPGQGAPSYGYTF
TRBV9	TRBJ2-3	CASSASGISRDTQYF
TRBV7-2	TRBJ2-7	CASSLGGTSIVYEQYF
TRBV5-5	TRBJ2-7	CASSRELASLSYEQYF
TRBV29-1	TRBJ2-1	CSVGEATLIIHNEQFF
TRBV6-1	TRBJ1-2	CASSEALGQSLGYTF
TRBV20-1	TRBJ1-1	CSAPMGGIAFF
TRBV6-1	TRBJ2-3	CASSEGARRAWDTQYF
TRBV5-1	TRBJ2-1	CASSLTGSHNEQFF
TRBV11-2	TRBJ1-2	CASSFQGQANYGYTF
TRBV7-2	TRBJ1-4	CASSSSRGEKLFF
TRBV5-5	TRBJ1-2	CASSRDRALLNGYTF